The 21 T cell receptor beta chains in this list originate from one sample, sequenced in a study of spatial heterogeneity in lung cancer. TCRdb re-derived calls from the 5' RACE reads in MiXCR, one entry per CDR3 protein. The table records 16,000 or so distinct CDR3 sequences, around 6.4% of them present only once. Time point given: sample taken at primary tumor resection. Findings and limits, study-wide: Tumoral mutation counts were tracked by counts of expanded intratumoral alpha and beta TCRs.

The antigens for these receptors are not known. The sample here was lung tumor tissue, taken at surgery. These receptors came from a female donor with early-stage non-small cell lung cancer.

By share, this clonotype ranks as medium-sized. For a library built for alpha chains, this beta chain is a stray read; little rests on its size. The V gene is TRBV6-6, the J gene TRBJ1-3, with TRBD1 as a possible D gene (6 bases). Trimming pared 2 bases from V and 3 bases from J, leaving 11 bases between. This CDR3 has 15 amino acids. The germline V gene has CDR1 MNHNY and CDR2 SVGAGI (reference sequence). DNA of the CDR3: TGTGCCAGCAGTTACCGAAGGGGGGTTGGAAACACCATATATTTT. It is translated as CASSYRRGVGNTIYF.

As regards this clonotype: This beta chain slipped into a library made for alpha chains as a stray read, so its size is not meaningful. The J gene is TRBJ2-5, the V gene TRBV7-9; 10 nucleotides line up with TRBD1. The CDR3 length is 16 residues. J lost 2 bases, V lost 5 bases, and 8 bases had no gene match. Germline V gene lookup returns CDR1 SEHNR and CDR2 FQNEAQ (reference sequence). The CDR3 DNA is TGTGCCAGCAGCGTAGGGGACAGGGGTGTTCAAGAGACCCAGTACTTC. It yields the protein CASSVGDRGVQETQYF.

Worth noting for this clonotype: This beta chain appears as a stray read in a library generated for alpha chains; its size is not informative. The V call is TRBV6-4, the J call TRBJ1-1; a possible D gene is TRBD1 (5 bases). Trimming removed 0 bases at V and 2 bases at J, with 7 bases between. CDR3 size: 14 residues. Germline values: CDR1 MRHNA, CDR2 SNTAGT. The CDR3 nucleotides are TGTGCCAGCAGTGACTCGGGGGAAAACACTGAAGCTTTCTTT. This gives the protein CASSDSGENTEAFF.

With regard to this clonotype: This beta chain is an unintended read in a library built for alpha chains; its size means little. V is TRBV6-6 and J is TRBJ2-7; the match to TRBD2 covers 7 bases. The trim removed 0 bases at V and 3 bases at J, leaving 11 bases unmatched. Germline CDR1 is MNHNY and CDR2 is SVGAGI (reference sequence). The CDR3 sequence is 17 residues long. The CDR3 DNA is TGTGCCAGCAGTTACTCTCCCGGGCGGGGGACCTTCTACGAGCAGTACTTC. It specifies CASSYSPGRGTFYEQYF.

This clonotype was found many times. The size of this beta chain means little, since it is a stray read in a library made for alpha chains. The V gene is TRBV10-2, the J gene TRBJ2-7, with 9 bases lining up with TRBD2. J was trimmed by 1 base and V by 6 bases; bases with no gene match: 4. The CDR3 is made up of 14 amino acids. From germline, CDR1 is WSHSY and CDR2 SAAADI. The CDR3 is CASRREGLSYEQYF. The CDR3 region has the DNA TGCGCCAGCAGGCGGGAGGGCCTTTCCTACGAGCAGTACTTC.

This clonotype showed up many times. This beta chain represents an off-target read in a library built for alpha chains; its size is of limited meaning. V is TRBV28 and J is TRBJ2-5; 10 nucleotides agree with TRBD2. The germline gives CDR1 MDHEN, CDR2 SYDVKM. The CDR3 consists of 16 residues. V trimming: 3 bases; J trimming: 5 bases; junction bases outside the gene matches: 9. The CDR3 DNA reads TGTGCCAGCAGTTTGTTCGAACTAGCGGGGCTTGAGACCCAGTACTTC. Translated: CASSLFELAGLETQYF.

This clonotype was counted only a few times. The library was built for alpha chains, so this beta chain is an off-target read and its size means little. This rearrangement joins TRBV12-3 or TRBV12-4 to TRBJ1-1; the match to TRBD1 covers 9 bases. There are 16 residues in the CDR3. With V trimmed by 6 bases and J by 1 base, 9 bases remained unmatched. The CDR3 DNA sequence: TGTGCCAGCAGCCTTGGACAGGGGTTAGGGAACACTGAAGCTTTCTTT. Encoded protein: CASSLGQGLGNTEAFF.

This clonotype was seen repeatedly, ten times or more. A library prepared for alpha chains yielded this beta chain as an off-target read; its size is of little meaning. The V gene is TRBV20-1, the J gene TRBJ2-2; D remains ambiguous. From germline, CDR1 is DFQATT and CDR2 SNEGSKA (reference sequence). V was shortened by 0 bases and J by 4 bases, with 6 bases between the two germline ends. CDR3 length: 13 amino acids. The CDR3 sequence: CSAREGITGELFF. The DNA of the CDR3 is TGCAGTGCTAGAGAGGGAATCACCGGGGAGCTGTTTTTT.

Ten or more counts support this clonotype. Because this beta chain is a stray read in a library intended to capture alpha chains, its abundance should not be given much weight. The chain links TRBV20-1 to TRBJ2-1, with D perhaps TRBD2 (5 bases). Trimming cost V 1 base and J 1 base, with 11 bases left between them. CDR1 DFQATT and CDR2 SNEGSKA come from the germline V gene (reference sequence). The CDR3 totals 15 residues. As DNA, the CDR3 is TGCAGTGCTAGAGCTGGGTCGGGGTCCTACAATGAGCAGTTCTTC. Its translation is CSARAGSGSYNEQFF.

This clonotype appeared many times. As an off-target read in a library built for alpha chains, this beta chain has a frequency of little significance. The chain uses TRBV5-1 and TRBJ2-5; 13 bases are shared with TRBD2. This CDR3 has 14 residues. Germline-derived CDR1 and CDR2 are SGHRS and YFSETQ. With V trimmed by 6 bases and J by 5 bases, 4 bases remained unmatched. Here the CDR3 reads CASKGLAGVETQYF. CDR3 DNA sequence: TGCGCCAGCAAAGGACTAGCGGGAGTTGAGACCCAGTACTTC.

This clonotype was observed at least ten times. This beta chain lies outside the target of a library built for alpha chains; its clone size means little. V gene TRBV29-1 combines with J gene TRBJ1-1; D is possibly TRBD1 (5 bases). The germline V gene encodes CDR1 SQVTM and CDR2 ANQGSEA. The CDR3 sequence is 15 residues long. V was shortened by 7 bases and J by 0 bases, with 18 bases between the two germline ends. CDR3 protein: CSGRSGWGMNTEAFF. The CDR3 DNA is TGCAGCGGTAGGTCCGGGTGGGGGATGAACACTGAAGCTTTCTTT. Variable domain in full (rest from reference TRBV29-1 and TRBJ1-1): SAVISQKPSRDICQRGTSLTIQCQVDSQVTMMFWYRQQPGQSLTLIATANQGSEATYESGFVIDKFPISRPNLTFSTLTVSNMSPEDSSIYLCSGRSGWGMNTEAFFGQGTRLTVV.

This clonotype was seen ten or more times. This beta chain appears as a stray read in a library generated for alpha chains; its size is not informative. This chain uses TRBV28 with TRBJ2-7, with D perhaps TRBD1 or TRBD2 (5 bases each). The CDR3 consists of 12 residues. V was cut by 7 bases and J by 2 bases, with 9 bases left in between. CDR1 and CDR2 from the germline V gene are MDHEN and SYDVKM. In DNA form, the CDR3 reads TGTGCCAGCACGGGACCCCCCTACGAGCAGTACTTC. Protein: CASTGPPYEQYF.

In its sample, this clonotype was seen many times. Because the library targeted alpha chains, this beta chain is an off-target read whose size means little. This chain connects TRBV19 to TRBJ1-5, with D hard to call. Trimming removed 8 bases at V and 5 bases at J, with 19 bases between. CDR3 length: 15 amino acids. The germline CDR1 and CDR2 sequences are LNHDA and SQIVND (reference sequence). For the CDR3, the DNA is TGTGCCAGTGGCCCGGGTGTTCAGGCTTATCAGCCCCAGCATTTT. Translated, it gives CASGPGVQAYQPQHF.

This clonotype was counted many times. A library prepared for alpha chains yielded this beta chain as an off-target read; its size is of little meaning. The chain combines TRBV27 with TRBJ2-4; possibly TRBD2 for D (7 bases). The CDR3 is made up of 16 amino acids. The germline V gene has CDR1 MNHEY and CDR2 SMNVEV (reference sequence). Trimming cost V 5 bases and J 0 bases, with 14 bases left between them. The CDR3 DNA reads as TGTGCCAGCAGTAGGGGGAGGGAGGTAGCCAAAAACATTCAGTACTTC. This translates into CASSRGREVAKNIQYF.

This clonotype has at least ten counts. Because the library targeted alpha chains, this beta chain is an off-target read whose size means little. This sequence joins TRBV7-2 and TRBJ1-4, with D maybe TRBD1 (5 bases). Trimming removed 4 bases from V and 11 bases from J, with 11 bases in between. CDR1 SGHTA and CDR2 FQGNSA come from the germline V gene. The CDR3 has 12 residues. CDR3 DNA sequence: TGTGCCAGCAGCTCGGACACACGCAAACTGTTTTTT. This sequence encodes CASSSDTRKLFF.

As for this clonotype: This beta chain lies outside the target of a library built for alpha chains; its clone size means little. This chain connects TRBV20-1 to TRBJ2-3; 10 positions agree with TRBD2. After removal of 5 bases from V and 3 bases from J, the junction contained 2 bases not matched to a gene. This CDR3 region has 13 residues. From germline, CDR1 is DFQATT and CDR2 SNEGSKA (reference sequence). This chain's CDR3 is CSAATSGTDTQYF. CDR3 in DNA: TGCAGTGCTGCGACTAGCGGGACAGATACGCAGTATTTT.

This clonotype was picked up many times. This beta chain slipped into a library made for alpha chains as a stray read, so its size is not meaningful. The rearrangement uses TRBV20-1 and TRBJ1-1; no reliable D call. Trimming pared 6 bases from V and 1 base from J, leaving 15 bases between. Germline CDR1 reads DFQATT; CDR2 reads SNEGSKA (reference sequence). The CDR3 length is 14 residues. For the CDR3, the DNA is TGCAGTGCAGAACGACGGGATTCGAACACTGAAGCTTTCTTT. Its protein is CSAERRDSNTEAFF.

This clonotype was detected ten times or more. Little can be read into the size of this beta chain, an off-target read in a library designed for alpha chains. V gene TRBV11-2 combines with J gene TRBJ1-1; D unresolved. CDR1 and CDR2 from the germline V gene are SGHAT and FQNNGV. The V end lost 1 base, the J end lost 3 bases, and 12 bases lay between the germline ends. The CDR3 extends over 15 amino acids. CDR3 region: CASSLAGQWDTEAFF. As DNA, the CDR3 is TGTGCCAGCAGCTTAGCCGGGCAATGGGACACTGAAGCTTTCTTT.

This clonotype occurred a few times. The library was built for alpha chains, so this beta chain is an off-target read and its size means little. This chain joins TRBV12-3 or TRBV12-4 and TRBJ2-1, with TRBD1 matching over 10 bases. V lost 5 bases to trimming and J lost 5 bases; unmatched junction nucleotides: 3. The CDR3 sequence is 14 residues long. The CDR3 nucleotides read TGTGCCAGCAGTCCGGGACAGGGGAACAATGAGCAGTTCTTC. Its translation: CASSPGQGNNEQFF.

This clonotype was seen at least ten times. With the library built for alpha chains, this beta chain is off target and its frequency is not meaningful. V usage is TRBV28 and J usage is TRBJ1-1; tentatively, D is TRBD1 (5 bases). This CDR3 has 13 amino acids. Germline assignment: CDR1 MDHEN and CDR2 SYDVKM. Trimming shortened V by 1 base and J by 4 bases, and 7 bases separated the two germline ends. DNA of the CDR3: TGTGCCAGCAGTTTATCAGGGTTCACTGAAGCTTTCTTT. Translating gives CASSLSGFTEAFF. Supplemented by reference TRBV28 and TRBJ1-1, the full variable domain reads DVKVTQSSRYLVKRTGEKVFLECVQDMDHENMFWYRQDPGLGLRLIYFSYDVKMKEKGDIPEGYSVSREKKERFSLILESASTNQTSMYLCASSLSGFTEAFFGQGTRLTVV.

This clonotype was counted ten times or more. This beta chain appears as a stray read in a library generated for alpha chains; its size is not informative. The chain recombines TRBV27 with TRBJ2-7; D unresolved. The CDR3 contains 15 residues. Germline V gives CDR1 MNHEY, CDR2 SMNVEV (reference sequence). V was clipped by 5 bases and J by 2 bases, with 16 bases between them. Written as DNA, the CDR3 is TGTGCCAGCAGTCCCACCCCCTGGGCCACCTACGAGCAGTACTTC. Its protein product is CASSPTPWATYEQYF.